One sample yielded the 6 T cell receptor beta chains listed below, sequenced in a study of T cells in Graves' hyperthyroidism and ophthalmopathy. RNA transcripts yielded amplified TCR beta CDR3 regions. HTBI primers were employed in a first-round RT-PCR of the TCR CDR3. TCRdb independently ran MiXCR on the multiplex PCR reads; one entry per CDR3 protein. The sample contains nearly 600,000 distinct CDR3 sequences, approximately 14% of which appear only once. Sequencing input: blood. The receptors derive from a woman aged 18-29 years with Graves' ophthalmopathy.

Comments on this clonotype: This may arise from a read error, as a much more abundant clone is one base away. V and J are TRBV28 and TRBJ1-5; 10 bases map to TRBD1. The CDR3 loop spans 15 amino acids. From germline, CDR1 is MDHEN and CDR2 SYDVKM. V was pared by 6 bases and J by 4 bases, with 6 bases of the junction left unmatched. In DNA form, the CDR3 reads TGTGCCAGCAGATCAGGACAGGGGGGGAATCAGCCCCAGCATTTT. Translated: CASRSGQGGNQPQHF.

About this clonotype: Its ends do not fully match the called genes, so a read error is possible. The rearrangement links TRBV7-9 to TRBJ2-1, with a tentative D call TRBD2 (6 bases). The CDR3 sequence is 18 residues long. In germline, CDR1 is SEHNR, CDR2 FQNEAQ (reference sequence). In nucleotides, the CDR3 is TGTGCCAGCAGCCCATCCCCCGGACTAAGCGCCTACTACAATGAGCAGCTCTTC. Encoded protein: CASSPSPGLSAYYNEQLF.

This clonotype was seen many times. J is TRBJ1-1 and V is TRBV11-3; TRBD1 might be the D (6 bases). Trimming pared 5 bases from V and 5 bases from J, leaving 18 bases between. Germline CDR1 SGHNT, CDR2 YENEEA. The CDR3 runs 15 residues. The CDR3 spells CASSPGGGLSTEAFF. CDR3 coding DNA: TGTGCCAGCAGCCCAGGCGGGGGGCTGAGTACTGAAGCTTTCTTT.

V usage is TRBV19 and J usage is TRBJ2-1; the D gene is possibly TRBD1 (6 bases). CDR3 length: 14 amino acids. Germline CDR1 is LNHDA and CDR2 is SQIVND (reference sequence). The V and J ends lost 10 bases and 0 bases respectively, with 13 bases between them. In DNA form, the CDR3 reads TGTGCCATCAAAGGGGGTGGCTCCTACAATGAGCAGTTCTTC. It specifies CAIKGGGSYNEQFF.

To note about this clonotype: At one boundary the junction diverges from the germline segment, which might be a read error. The rearrangement uses TRBV7-7 and TRBJ2-5, with 9 nucleotides matching TRBD1. Germline CDR1 SSHAT, CDR2 FNYEAQ (reference sequence). The CDR3 covers 15 residues. The CDR3 reads CASSLSTGGLETQYF. In nucleotides, the CDR3 is TGTGCTAGCAGCTTATCGACAGGGGGTCTAGAGACCCAGTACTTC.

This clonotype was detected ten times or more. The V gene is TRBV30, the J gene TRBJ1-2, with TRBD1 as a possible D gene (6 bases). The CDR3 runs to 13 residues. Germline loops: CDR1 GTSNPN, CDR2 SVGIG (reference sequence). The V end was cut by 1 base, the J end by 8 bases, with 14 bases between. CDR3 in amino acids: CAWSAVGGGGYTF. The DNA of the CDR3 is TGTGCCTGGAGTGCCGTAGGGGGAGGCGGCTACACCTTC.